In its sample, the clone carrying this TCR beta chain was seen once. Its specificity is unknown. The source of the sample is a study of cytomegalovirus exposure and HLA in healthy donors. About the research overall: Earlier results showed roughly 120 million unique TCR beta sequences derived from 150 million to 200 million T cells.

Overall study findings and caveats: Reportedly, TCR beta sequences accurately predicted HLA-A and HLA-B alleles in most subjects. Researchers had no immune exposure information except CMV serostatus available.

Trimming removed 1 base at V and 2 bases at J, with 9 bases between. CDR1 SGHTA and CDR2 FQGNSA come from the germline V gene. The CDR3 covers 14 residues. The PCR was carried out with 60 Vbeta primers and 13 Jbeta primers. Only in-frame clones appear in the TCRdb table, and some are missing; sequencing was by immunoSEQ multiplex PCR. The table includes some 140,000 clones, around four fifths detected once. This receptor was identified in a middle-aged man in good health and CMV-seronegative. The V call is TRBV7-2, the J call TRBJ2-7; D call uncertain. Specimen: PBMCs. As DNA, the CDR3 is TGTGCCAGCAGCTTAGTGGCCCCGCCCTACGAGCAGTACTTC. This encodes CASSLVAPPYEQYF.